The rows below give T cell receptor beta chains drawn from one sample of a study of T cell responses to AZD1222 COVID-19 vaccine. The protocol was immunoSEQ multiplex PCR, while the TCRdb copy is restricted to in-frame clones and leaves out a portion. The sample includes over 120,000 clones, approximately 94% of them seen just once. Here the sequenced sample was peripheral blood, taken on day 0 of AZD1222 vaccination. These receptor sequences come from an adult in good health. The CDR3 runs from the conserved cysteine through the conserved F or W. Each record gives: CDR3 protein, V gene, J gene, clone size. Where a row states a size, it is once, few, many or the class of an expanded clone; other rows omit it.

CDR3 protein: CASSQDILEANVLTF; V gene: TRBV4-3; J gene: TRBJ2-6; clone size: NA
CDR3 protein: CASSWGGQPQHF; V gene: TRBV28; J gene: TRBJ1-5; clone size: NA
CDR3 protein: CASSNTGTANEKLFF; V gene: TRBV19; J gene: TRBJ1-4; clone size: NA
CDR3 protein: CASSLFTEAFF; V gene: TRBV5-8; J gene: TRBJ1-1; clone size: NA
CDR3 protein: CASSFDGSNYGYTF; V gene: TRBV27; J gene: TRBJ1-2; clone size: NA
CDR3 protein: CARSSLGGAVRPTEAFF; V gene: TRBV5-3; J gene: TRBJ1-1; clone size: NA
CDR3 protein: CASSARQTAGQGGEKLFF; V gene: TRBV18; J gene: TRBJ1-4; clone size: NA
CDR3 protein: CASSFDGSNYGYTF; V gene: TRBV5-4; J gene: TRBJ1-2; clone size: NA
CDR3 protein: CAAGRQAYNQPQHF; V gene: TRBV6-5; J gene: TRBJ1-5; clone size: NA
CDR3 protein: CASSYQGLWLTQYF; V gene: TRBV6-5; J gene: TRBJ2-3; clone size: NA
CDR3 protein: CASRSRGETQYF; V gene: TRBV19; J gene: TRBJ2-5; clone size: NA
CDR3 protein: CASSQLAGLRETQYF; V gene: TRBV4-1; J gene: TRBJ2-5; clone size: NA
CDR3 protein: CASSRASYYEQYF; V gene: TRBV6-2/TRBV6-3; J gene: TRBJ2-7; clone size: NA
CDR3 protein: CASSWVTGEEAFF; V gene: TRBV7-2; J gene: TRBJ1-1; clone size: few
CDR3 protein: CASRTGQTYGYTF; V gene: TRBV19; J gene: TRBJ1-2; clone size: NA
CDR3 protein: CASNQGAGAGGYGYTF; V gene: TRBV28; J gene: TRBJ1-2; clone size: few
CDR3 protein: CASSQESLGTGKDGYTF; V gene: TRBV4-2; J gene: TRBJ1-2; clone size: NA
CDR3 protein: CASSPQGQEAFF; V gene: TRBV13; J gene: TRBJ1-1; clone size: NA
CDR3 protein: CASRATGEHSPLHF; V gene: TRBV9; J gene: TRBJ1-6; clone size: NA
CDR3 protein: CASSPIRLVGYNEQFF; V gene: TRBV19; J gene: TRBJ2-1; clone size: NA
CDR3 protein: CASSTGQGTDTQYF; V gene: TRBV5-1; J gene: TRBJ2-3; clone size: NA
CDR3 protein: CASSFPGIYGYTF; V gene: TRBV4-1; J gene: TRBJ1-2; clone size: NA
CDR3 protein: CATRQPGVRSTNEKLFF; V gene: TRBV15; J gene: TRBJ1-4; clone size: NA
CDR3 protein: CASSFAGVEYEQYF; V gene: TRBV27; J gene: TRBJ2-7; clone size: NA